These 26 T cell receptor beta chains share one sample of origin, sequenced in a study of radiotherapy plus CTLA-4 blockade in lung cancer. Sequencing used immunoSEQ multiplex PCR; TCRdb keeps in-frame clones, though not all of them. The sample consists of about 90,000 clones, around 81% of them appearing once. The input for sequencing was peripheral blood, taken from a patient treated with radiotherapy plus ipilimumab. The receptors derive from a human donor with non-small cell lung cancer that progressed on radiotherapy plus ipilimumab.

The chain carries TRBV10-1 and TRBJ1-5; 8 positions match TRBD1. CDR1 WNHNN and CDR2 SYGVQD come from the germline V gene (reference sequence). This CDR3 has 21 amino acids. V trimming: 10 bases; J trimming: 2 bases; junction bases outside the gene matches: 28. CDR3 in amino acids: CATLPGTGQPAGDYGNQPQHF. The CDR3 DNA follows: TGCGCCACCCTGCCTGGGACAGGACAACCCGCGGGTGATTATGGCAATCAGCCCCAGCATTTT.

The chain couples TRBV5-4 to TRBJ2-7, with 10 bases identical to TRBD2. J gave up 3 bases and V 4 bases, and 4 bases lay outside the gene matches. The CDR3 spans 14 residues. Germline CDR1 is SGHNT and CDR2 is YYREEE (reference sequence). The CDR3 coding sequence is TGTGCCAGCAGCCCAGGGACTAGCGTCTACGAGCAGTACTTC. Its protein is CASSPGTSVYEQYF. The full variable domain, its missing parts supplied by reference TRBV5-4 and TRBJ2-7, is ETGVTQSPTHLIKTRGQQVTLRCSSQSGHNTVSWYQQALGQGPQFIFQYYREEENGRGNFPPRFSGLQFPNYSSELNVNALELDDSALYLCASSPGTSVYEQYFGPGTRLTVT.

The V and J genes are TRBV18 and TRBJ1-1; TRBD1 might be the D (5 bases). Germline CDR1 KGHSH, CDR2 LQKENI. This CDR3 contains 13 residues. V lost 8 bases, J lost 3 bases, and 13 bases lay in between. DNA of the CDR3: TGTGCCAGCATGAAGGGCAGGGACACTGAAGCTTTCTTT. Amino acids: CASMKGRDTEAFF.

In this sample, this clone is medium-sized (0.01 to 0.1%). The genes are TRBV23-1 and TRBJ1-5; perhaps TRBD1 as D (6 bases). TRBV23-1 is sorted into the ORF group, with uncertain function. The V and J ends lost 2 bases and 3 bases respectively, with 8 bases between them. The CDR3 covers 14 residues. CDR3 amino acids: CASSQNRANQPQHF. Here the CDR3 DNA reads TGCGCCAGCAGTCAAAACAGGGCCAATCAGCCCCAGCATTTT.

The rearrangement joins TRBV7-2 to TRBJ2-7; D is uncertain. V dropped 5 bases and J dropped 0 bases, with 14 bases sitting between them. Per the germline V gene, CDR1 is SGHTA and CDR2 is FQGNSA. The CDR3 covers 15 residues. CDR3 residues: CASSPQPGSSYEQYF. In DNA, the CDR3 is TGTGCCAGCAGCCCCCAGCCGGGTAGCTCCTACGAGCAGTACTTC.

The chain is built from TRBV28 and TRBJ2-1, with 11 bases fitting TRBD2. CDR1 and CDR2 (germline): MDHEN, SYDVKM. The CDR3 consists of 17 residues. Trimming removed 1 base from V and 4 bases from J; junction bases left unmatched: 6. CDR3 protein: CASSLSGASGGYNEQFF. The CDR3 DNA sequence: TGTGCCAGCAGTTTATCGGGGGCTAGCGGGGGGTACAATGAGCAGTTCTTC.

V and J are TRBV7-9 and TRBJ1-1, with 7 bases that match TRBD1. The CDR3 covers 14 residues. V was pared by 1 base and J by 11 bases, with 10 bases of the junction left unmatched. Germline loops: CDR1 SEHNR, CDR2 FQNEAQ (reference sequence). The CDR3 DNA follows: TGTGCCAGCAGCTTAGGAGGGGGCGAGATTTGGGCTTTCTTT. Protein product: CASSLGGGEIWAFF.

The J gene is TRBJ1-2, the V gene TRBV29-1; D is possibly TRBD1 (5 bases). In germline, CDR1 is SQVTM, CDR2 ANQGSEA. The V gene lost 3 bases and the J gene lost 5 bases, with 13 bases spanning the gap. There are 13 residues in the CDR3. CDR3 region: CSVDQGSLYGYTF. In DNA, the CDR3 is TGCAGCGTTGACCAGGGAAGTCTTTATGGCTACACCTTC. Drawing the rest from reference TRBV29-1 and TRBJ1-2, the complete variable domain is SAVISQKPSRDICQRGTSLTIQCQVDSQVTMMFWYRQQPGQSLTLIATANQGSEATYESGFVIDKFPISRPNLTFSTLTVSNMSPEDSSIYLCSVDQGSLYGYTFGSGTRLTVV.

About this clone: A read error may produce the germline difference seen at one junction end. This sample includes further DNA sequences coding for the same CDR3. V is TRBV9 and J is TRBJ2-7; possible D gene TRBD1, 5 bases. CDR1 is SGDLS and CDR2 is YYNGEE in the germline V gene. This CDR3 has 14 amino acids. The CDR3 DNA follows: TGTGCCAGCAGCGTAGAAGGGGTTACCTACGAACAGTACTTC. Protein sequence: CASSVEGVTYEQYF.

The CDR3 loop reads CASSFRGAGETQYF. CDR3 in DNA: TGTGCCAGCAGCTTTAGGGGCGCCGGGGAGACCCAGTACTTC. The rearrangement uses TRBV7-3 and TRBJ2-5; D is perhaps TRBD1 (5 bases). V lost 3 bases and J lost 5, with 13 bases in between. Germline V lookup: CDR1 SGHTA, CDR2 FQGTGA. The CDR3 has 14 residues.

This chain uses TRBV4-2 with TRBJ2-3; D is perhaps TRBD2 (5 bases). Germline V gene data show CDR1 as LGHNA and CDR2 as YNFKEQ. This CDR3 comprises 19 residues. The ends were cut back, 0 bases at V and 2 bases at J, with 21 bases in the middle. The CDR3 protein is CASSQEKGGGRASTDTQYF. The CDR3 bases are TGTGCCAGCAGCCAAGAGAAAGGTGGCGGGCGGGCTTCCACAGATACGCAGTATTTT.

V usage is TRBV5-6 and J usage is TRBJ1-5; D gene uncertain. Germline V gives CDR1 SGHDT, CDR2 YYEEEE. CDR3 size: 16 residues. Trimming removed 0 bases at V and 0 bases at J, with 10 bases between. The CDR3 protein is CASSLAIRNSNQPQHF. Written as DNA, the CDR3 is TGTGCCAGCAGCTTGGCCATACGGAATAGCAATCAGCCCCAGCATTTT.

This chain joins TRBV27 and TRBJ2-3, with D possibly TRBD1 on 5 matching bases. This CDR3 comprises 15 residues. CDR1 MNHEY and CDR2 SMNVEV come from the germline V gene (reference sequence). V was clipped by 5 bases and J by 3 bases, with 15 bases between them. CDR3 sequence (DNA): TGTGCCAGCAGTCCTTCGACAGCAAAGACAGATACGCAGTATTTT. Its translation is CASSPSTAKTDTQYF.

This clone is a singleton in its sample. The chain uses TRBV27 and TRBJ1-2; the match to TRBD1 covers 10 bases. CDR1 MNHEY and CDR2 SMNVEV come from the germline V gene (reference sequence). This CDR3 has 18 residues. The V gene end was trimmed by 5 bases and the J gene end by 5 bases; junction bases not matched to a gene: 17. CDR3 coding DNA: TGTGCCAGCAGTACTCGACAGGGGGCTGGGTATGCAGCGTATGGCTACACCTTC. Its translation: CASSTRQGAGYAAYGYTF.

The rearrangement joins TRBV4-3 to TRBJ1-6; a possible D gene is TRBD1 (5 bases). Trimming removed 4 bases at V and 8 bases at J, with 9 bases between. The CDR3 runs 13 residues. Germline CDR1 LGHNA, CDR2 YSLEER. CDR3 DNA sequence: TGCGCCAGCAGCCTCGAAGGGGATTCACCCCTCCACTTT. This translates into CASSLEGDSPLHF.

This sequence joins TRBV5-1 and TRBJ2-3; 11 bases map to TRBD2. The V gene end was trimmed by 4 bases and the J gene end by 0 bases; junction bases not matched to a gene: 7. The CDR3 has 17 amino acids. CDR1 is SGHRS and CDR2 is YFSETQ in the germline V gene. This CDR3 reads CASSRPLAGGSTDTQYF. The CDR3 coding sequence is TGCGCCAGCAGCCGACCCCTAGCGGGGGGAAGCACAGATACGCAGTATTTT.

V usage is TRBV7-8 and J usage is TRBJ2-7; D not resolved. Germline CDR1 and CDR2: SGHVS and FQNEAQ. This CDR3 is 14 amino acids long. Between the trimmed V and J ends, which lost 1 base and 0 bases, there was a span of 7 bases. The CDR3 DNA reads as TGTGCCAGCAGCTTAGAGGGTCTCTCCTACGAGCAGTACTTC. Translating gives CASSLEGLSYEQYF.

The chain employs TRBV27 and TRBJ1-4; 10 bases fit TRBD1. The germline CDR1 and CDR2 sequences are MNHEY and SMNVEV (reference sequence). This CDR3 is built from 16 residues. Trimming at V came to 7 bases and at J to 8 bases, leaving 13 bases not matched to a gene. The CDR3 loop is CASTALLTGGEEKLFF. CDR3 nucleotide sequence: TGTGCCAGCACCGCCCTCCTGACAGGGGGCGAGGAAAAACTGTTTTTT.

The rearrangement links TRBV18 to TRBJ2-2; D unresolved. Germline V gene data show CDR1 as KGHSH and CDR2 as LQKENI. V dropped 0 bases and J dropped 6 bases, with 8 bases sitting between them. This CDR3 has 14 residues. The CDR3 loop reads CASSPPGRAGELFF. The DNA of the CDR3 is TGTGCCAGCTCACCACCGGGTAGGGCCGGGGAGCTGTTTTTT.

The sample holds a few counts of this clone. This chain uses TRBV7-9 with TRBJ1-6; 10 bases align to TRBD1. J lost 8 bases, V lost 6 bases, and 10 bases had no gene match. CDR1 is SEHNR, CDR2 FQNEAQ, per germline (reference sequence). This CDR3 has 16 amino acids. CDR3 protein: CASSPFAGTGDSPLHF. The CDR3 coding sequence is TGTGCCAGCAGTCCATTCGCCGGGACAGGGGATTCACCCCTCCACTTT.

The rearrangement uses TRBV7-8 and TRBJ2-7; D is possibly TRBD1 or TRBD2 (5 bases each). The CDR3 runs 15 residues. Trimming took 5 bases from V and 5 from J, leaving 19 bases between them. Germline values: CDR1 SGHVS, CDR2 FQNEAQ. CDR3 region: CASSPEGRAGHEQYF. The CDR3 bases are TGTGCCAGCAGCCCCGAGGGGCGGGCGGGCCACGAGCAGTACTTC.

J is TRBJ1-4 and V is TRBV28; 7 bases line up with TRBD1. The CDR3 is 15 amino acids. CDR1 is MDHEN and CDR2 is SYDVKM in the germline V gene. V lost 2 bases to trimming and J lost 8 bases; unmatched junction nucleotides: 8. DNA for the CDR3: TGTGCCAGCAGTTTACCCAGGGGAGGGGGCGAAAAACTGTTTTTT. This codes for CASSLPRGGGEKLFF.

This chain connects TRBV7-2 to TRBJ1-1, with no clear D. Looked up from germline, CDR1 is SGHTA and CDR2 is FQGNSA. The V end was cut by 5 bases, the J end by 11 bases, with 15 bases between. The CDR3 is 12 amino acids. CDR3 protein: CASSIPGRGAFF. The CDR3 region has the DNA TGTGCCAGCAGCATACCCGGGAGAGGGGCTTTCTTT.

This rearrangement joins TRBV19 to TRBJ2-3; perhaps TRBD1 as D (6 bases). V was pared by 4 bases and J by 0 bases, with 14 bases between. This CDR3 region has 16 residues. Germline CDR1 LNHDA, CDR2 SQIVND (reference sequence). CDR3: CASSRGPGASTDTQYF. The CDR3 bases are TGTGCCAGTAGTAGGGGGCCGGGCGCGAGCACAGATACGCAGTATTTT.

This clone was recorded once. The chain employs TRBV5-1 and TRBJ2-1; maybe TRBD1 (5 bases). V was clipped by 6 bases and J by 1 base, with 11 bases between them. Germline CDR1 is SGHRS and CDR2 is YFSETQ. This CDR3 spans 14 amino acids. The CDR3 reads CASKPAGSYNEQFF. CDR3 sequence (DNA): TGCGCCAGCAAACCGGCAGGGTCCTACAATGAGCAGTTCTTC.

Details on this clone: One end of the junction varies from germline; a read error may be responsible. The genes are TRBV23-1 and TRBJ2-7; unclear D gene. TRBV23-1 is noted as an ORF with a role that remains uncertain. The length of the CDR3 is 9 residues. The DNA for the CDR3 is TGCGCCAGCAGTATTTCCGGAGACTTC. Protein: CASSISGDF.